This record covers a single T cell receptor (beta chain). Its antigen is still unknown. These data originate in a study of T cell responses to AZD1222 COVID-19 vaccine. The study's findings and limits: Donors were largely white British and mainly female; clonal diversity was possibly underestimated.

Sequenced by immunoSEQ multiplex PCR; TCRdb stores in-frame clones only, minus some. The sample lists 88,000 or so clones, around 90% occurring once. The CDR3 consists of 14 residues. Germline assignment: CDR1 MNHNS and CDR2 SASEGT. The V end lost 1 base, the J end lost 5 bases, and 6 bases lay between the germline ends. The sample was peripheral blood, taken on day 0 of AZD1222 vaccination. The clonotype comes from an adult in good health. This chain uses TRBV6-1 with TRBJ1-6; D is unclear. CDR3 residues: CASSEDTNNSPLHF. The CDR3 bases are TGTGCCAGCAGTGAAGACACCAATAATTCACCCCTCCACTTT.